This is a list of T cell receptor beta chains from one sample in a study of blood T cells in healthy people across ages. MiXCR, run by TCRdb on the 5' RACE reads, gives a single entry per CDR3 protein. This table holds 700,000 to 1,000,000 distinct CDR3 sequences, 40% to 50% found once. Sequencing was performed on blood. These receptors came from a man in his 60s in good health. Both conserved end residues are trimmed from each CDR3. Fields, in order: J gene, V gene, CDR3 length, CDR3 protein.

>TRBJ1-1|TRBV30|11
AWSRQSNTEAF
>TRBJ2-4|TRBV18|14
ASSRDTGTVTTKQY
>TRBJ2-7|TRBV5-1|13
ASSWPGTRSGEQY
>TRBJ2-7|TRBV6-5|11
ASSYGPLYEQY
>TRBJ1-6|TRBV6-2/TRBV6-3|12
ASRGDSADGPLH
>TRBJ1-1|TRBV4-1|15
ASSQADRSGMNTEAF
>TRBJ2-5|TRBV7-2|15
ASSLAPSGGARETQY
>TRBJ2-4|TRBV7-2|15
ASSPMEAGGSKNIQY
>TRBJ1-6|TRBV5-1|13
ASSLSGPTNSPLH
>TRBJ2-7|TRBV20-1|10
SPPWGFDEQY
>TRBJ1-2|TRBV20-1|15
SARNDRDGFRVYGYT
>TRBJ1-6|TRBV20-1|12
SARDSSYNSPLH
>TRBJ2-4|TRBV12-3/TRBV12-4|11
ASSPQLANIQY
>TRBJ1-2|TRBV6-6|13
ASRADGRGLYGYT
>TRBJ2-7|TRBV27|12
ASSMRLRTYEQY
>TRBJ2-3|TRBV4-3|15
ASSPHGTSGTTDTQY
>TRBJ2-7|TRBV5-1|13
ASRPERGRSYEQY
>TRBJ2-3|TRBV7-2|13
ASSLVGDWADTQY
>TRBJ2-1|TRBV7-2|12
ASSRPGPYNEQF
>TRBJ2-1|TRBV6-2/TRBV6-3|12
ASTNGLAGGEQF
>TRBJ2-5|TRBV7-2|17
ASSLELGLARSGGETQY
>-|TRBV4-3|14
ASSQDRLGRYNEQY
>TRBJ1-2|TRBV12-3/TRBV12-4|11
ASSSRNSYGYT
>TRBJ2-5|TRBV7-2|16
ASSLGVTSASVQETQY
>TRBJ2-7|TRBV20-1|14
SASRWARSSSYEQY
>TRBJ1-2|TRBV3-1|12
ASTGRGLNYGYT
>TRBJ2-3|TRBV7-2|14
ASSETGQGFTDTQY
>TRBJ2-1|TRBV7-2|11
ASSLARPAAQF
>TRBJ1-2|TRBV6-5|13
ATRGQGRGNYGYT
>TRBJ2-1|TRBV6-1|12
ASSVRGQDNEQF
>TRBJ1-2|TRBV27|13
ASSLLGGGDYGYT
>TRBJ1-1|TRBV12-3/TRBV12-4|14
ASSLGSGQLNTEAF
>TRBJ2-5|TRBV20-1|12
SARVAGGLETQY
>TRBJ2-7|TRBV25-1|11
ASSRDRSDEQY
>TRBJ1-2|TRBV5-6|12
ASSRDGGYYGYT
>TRBJ2-5|TRBV20-1|13
SARGQGGSQETQY
>TRBJ2-3|TRBV3-1|12
ASSPQGGRLPQY
>TRBJ2-2|TRBV7-2|14
ASSLGMGANTGELF
>TRBJ2-2|TRBV20-1|13
SAREAGGSPGELF
>TRBJ2-3|TRBV13|12
ASSVLSSGGTQY
>TRBJ2-2|TRBV5-1|13
ASSLTAGGPGELF
>TRBJ1-6|TRBV3-1|13
ASSTQGGVRSPLH
>TRBJ1-6|TRBV6-5|14
ASSSPKDRTATPLH
>TRBJ2-7|TRBV28|12
ASSLTRVGYEQY
>TRBJ2-3|TRBV27|11
ASSPPNENTQY
>TRBJ1-1|TRBV25-1|12
ASSRDLGGTEAF